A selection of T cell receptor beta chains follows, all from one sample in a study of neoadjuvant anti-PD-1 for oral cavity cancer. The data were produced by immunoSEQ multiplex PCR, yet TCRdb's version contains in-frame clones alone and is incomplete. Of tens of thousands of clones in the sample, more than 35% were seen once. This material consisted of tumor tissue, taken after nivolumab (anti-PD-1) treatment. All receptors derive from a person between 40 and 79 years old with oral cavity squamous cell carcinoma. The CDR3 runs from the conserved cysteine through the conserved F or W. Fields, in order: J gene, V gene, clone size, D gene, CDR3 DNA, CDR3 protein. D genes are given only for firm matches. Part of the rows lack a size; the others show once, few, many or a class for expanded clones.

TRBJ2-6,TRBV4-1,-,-,TGCGCCAGCAGCCTTTTGGCAGATGGGGCCAACGTCCTGACTTTC,CASSLLADGANVLTF
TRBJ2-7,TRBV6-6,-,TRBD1,TGTGCCAGCAGTTACTCGGACAGGGGGACCTACGAGCAGTACTTC,CASSYSDRGTYEQYF
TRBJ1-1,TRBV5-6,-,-,TGTGCCAGCAGTTCCGGGCCGGCCGGTGCGGCTTTCTTT,CASSSGPAGAAFF
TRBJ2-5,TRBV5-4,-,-,TGTGCCAGCAGCTTGCCGGGGGCCAAAGGAGAGACCCAGTACTTC,CASSLPGAKGETQYF
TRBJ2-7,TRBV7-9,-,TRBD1,TGTGCCAGCAGCCCGGGGGACAGGGGGCTCGACGAGCAGTACTTC,CASSPGDRGLDEQYF
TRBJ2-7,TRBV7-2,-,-,TGTGCCAGTCACCTGGGCGGGACCTACGAGCAGTACTTC,CASHLGGTYEQYF
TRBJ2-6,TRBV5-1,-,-,TGCGCCAGCAGCGTACGCCCTGACACTGGGGCCAACGTCCTGACTTTC,CASSVRPDTGANVLTF
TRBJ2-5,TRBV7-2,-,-,TGTGCCAGCAGCCCCGCGACCAGGACCCAGTACTTC,CASSPATRTQYF
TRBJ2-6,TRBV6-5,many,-,TGTGCCAGCAGCCCCGTTAGCTCTGGGGCCAACGTCCTGACTTTC,CASSPVSSGANVLTF
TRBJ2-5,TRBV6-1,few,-,TGTGCCAGCTGGGGCAGGCTAGAGACCCAGTACTTC,CASWGRLETQYF
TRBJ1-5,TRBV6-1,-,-,TGTGCCAGCAGTGAAGCTTTGGAAGGGGTTCAGCCCCAGCATTTT,CASSEALEGVQPQHF
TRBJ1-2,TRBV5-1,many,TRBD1,TGCGCCAGCAGCCCCGGACAGGGTACAAGCTACACCTTC,CASSPGQGTSYTF
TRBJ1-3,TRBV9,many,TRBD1,TGTGCCAGCAGCGTATCCGGGACAGGGTTCTCTGGAAACACCATATATTTT,CASSVSGTGFSGNTIYF
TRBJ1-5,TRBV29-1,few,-,TGCAGCGCTGTGCAGGGGAGCAATCAGCCCCAGCATTTT,CSAVQGSNQPQHF